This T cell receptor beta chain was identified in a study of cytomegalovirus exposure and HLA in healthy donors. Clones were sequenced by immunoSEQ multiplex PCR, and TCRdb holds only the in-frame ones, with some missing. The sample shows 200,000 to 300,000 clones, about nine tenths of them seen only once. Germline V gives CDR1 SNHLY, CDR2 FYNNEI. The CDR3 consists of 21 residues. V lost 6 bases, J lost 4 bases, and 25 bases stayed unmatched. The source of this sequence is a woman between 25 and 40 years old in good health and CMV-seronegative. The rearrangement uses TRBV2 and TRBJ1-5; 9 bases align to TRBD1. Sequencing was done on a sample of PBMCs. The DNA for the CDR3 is TGTGCCAGCAGCCTTCAAACCTCCTTCCAGGGGTACGGACAGGGGAATCAGCCCCAGCATTTT. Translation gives CASSLQTSFQGYGQGNQPQHF.